Shown below are 32 T cell receptor beta chains from a single sample sequenced in a study of blood T cell repertoires in COVID-19. Assay: immunoSEQ multiplex PCR; the TCRdb copy retains only in-frame clones and omits some. The sample records about 160,000 clones, roughly 90% being singletons. Sequenced material: peripheral blood. These receptors all stem from a man younger than 45 with COVID-19, enrolled during active disease.

The chain recombines TRBV15 with TRBJ2-5; D possibly corresponds to TRBD1 (6 bases). V shed 0 bases and J shed 4 bases, with 6 bases lying between them. Germline V CDR1 and CDR2: LNHNV, YYDKDF (reference sequence). CDR3 size: 13 residues. The CDR3 bases are TGTGCCACCAGCAGAGACAGGGGAGAGACCCAGTACTTC. This codes for CATSRDRGETQYF.

This chain joins TRBV23-1 and TRBJ2-7; D is unclear. TRBV23-1 is marked as an open reading frame, function uncertain. The length of the CDR3 is 12 residues. V gave up 6 bases and J gave up 5 bases, with 11 bases separating them. CDR3 region: CASSFHLDEQYF. In DNA, the CDR3 is TGCGCCAGCAGCTTCCATTTAGACGAGCAGTACTTC.

The chain couples TRBV6-1 to TRBJ2-7; 7 positions match TRBD1. V dropped 3 bases and J dropped 5; count of bases not matched to a gene: 10. The CDR3 totals 15 residues. The germline V gene encodes CDR1 MNHNS and CDR2 SASEGT. Here the CDR3 DNA reads TGTGCCAGCAGTGAGAGTCACAGGGGAAGCGACGAGCAGTACTTC. Translation: CASSESHRGSDEQYF.

The chain joins TRBV5-4 to TRBJ1-5, with D hard to call. Germline assignment: CDR1 SGHNT and CDR2 YYREEE (reference sequence). The CDR3 has 12 residues. Trimming pared 2 bases from V and 7 bases from J, leaving 7 bases between. The CDR3 DNA follows: TGTGCCAGCAGCTTCGGAGGCCAGCCCCAGCATTTT. Protein sequence: CASSFGGQPQHF.

The V gene is TRBV7-2, the J gene TRBJ1-4, with TRBD1 as a possible D gene (6 bases). Germline V gene data show CDR1 as SGHTA and CDR2 as FQGNSA. V lost 4 bases to trimming and J lost 5 bases, with 14 bases between them. The CDR3 is 15 amino acids. The CDR3 DNA follows: TGTGCCAGCAGCTCTGGGGTGGGGGCGAATGAAAAACTGTTTTTT. It translates to CASSSGVGANEKLFF.

In this sample, this clone turned up once. V is TRBV28 and J is TRBJ2-3, with a tentative D call TRBD2 (5 bases). Trimming stripped 2 bases from V and 7 bases from J, with 7 bases between. CDR1 and CDR2 from the germline V gene are MDHEN and SYDVKM. The CDR3 covers 12 residues. Here the CDR3 reads CASSLGGNTQYF. For the CDR3, the DNA is TGTGCCAGCAGTTTAGGAGGAAATACGCAGTATTTT.

This chain's CDR3 is CASSEYLEQYF. As DNA, the CDR3 is TGCGCCAGCAGTGAGTACTTGGAGCAGTACTTC. J is TRBJ2-7 and V is TRBV10-2; D remains unclear. This CDR3 is built from 11 residues. Per the germline V gene, CDR1 is WSHSY and CDR2 is SAAADI. With 1 base removed from V and 7 bases from J, the gap between germline ends came to 5 bases.

The gene calls are TRBV7-9 and TRBJ2-7, with 8 bases lining up with TRBD2. Germline CDR1 is SEHNR and CDR2 is FQNEAQ (reference sequence). The CDR3 has 15 amino acids. CDR3 nucleotides: TGTGCGAGCGGGAGCGCTCAAATGCCGAGCTACGAGCAGTACTTC. Translation gives CASGSAQMPSYEQYF.

The V gene is TRBV3-1 (or the pseudogene TRBV3-2), the J gene TRBJ1-1; a possible D gene is TRBD1 (6 bases). Per germline, CDR1 LGHDT and CDR2 YNNKEL (reference sequence). V lost 3 bases, J lost 4 bases, and 12 bases lay in between. This CDR3 contains 14 residues. DNA for the CDR3: TGTGCCAGCAGCCAGGGGGCGCGGATCACTGAAGCTTTCTTT. Translated: CASSQGARITEAFF.

The genes are TRBV27 and TRBJ2-7; TRBD1 matches 9 bases. Germline V gene lookup returns CDR1 MNHEY and CDR2 SMNVEV (reference sequence). The CDR3 is 15 amino acids. Losses at the gene ends were 5 bases for V and 4 bases for J; bases not matched to a gene: 9. CDR3 residues: CASSPRDRDPYEQYF. In DNA form, the CDR3 reads TGTGCCAGCAGTCCCCGGGACAGGGATCCGTACGAGCAGTACTTC.

In this sample, this clone turned up once. V and J are TRBV5-1 and TRBJ2-3; 8 bases are a match to TRBD1. Germline lookup yields CDR1 SGHRS and CDR2 YFSETQ. CDR3 size: 14 residues. V gave up 4 bases and J gave up 4 bases; unmatched junction bases: 5. The CDR3 DNA follows: TGCGCCAGCAGCCCTGACAGGGGAGCAGATACGCAGTATTTT. This codes for CASSPDRGADTQYF.

V usage is TRBV7-3 and J usage is TRBJ1-1; D remains ambiguous. The V end was cut by 0 bases, the J end by 0 bases, with 11 bases between. CDR3 length equals 16 residues. Germline CDR1 is SGHTA and CDR2 is FQGTGA. The CDR3 DNA sequence: TGTGCCAGCAGCTTAACTTTACAGCCCTTGAACACTGAAGCTTTCTTT. Translating gives CASSLTLQPLNTEAFF.

The chain employs TRBV5-1 and TRBJ1-4; 9 bases are a match to TRBD1. The length of the CDR3 is 14 residues. V dropped 4 bases and J dropped 5; count of bases not matched to a gene: 3. Germline V gene lookup returns CDR1 SGHRS and CDR2 YFSETQ. CDR3 residues: CASSIGTGNEKLFF. DNA of the CDR3: TGCGCCAGCAGCATCGGGACAGGGAATGAAAAACTGTTTTTT.

This clone was seen only a few times. This rearrangement joins TRBV2 to TRBJ1-1; 8 bases are a match to TRBD1. With V trimmed by 7 bases and J by 5 bases, 24 bases remained unmatched. Germline assignment: CDR1 SNHLY and CDR2 FYNNEI. CDR3 length: 19 amino acids. DNA of the CDR3: TGTGCCAGCATGAGCCCAGTGGTTTTCACCTGGACAGGGAGGACTGAAGCTTTCTTT. Encoded protein: CASMSPVVFTWTGRTEAFF.

The chain joins TRBV24-1 to TRBJ1-2; D is ambiguous. This CDR3 comprises 17 residues. V gave up 3 bases and J gave up 4 bases, with 20 bases separating them. The germline V gene encodes CDR1 KGHDR and CDR2 SFDVKD. The CDR3 reads CATSDPRGAGGIYGYTF. In DNA form, the CDR3 reads TGTGCCACCAGTGATCCCAGAGGAGCCGGTGGTATCTATGGCTACACCTTC.

This chain connects TRBV5-1 to TRBJ1-1, with a possible D match to TRBD1 (6 bases). Germline V gives CDR1 SGHRS, CDR2 YFSETQ. The CDR3 runs 15 residues. V gave up 4 bases and J gave up 1 base, with 14 bases separating them. The CDR3 region has the DNA TGCGCCAGCAGCAAACAGGGCACGGGGAACACTGAAGCTTTCTTT. Translated: CASSKQGTGNTEAFF.

This chain uses TRBV6-2 or TRBV6-3 with TRBJ2-7; possible D gene TRBD1, 6 bases. CDR1 and CDR2 from the germline V gene are MNHEY and SVGEGT. The CDR3 spans 14 residues. Trimming left V 2 bases short and J 5 bases short, with 13 bases between. The CDR3 nucleotides read TGTGCCAGCAGTTACCCGCCAACAGGGAACGAGCAGTACTTC. Its protein product is CASSYPPTGNEQYF.

V is TRBV19 and J is TRBJ1-3; 7 positions agree with TRBD1. Per the germline V gene, CDR1 is LNHDA and CDR2 is SQIVND (reference sequence). V shed 4 bases and J 4 bases; nucleotides not matched to a gene: 7. This CDR3 comprises 15 residues. CDR3 in DNA: TGTGCCAGTAGTAAACAGCCGGGACAGGGAAACACCATATATTTT. This sequence encodes CASSKQPGQGNTIYF.

The CDR3 spells CASSQNYAGAGSGNTIYF. CDR3 DNA: TGTGCCAGCAGCCAAAACTACGCAGGGGCCGGCTCTGGAAACACCATATATTTT. The chain combines TRBV3-1 (or the pseudogene TRBV3-2) with TRBJ1-3, with a tentative D call TRBD1 (6 bases). In germline, CDR1 is LGHDT, CDR2 YNNKEL (reference sequence). The CDR3 runs to 18 residues. The ends were cut back, 2 bases at V and 0 bases at J, with 17 bases in the middle.

This chain links TRBV5-1 with TRBJ2-1, with TRBD1 matching over 7 bases. The CDR3 sequence is 14 residues long. V lost 6 bases, J lost 0 bases, and 3 bases stayed unmatched. Germline V gene lookup returns CDR1 SGHRS and CDR2 YFSETQ. This CDR3 is CASNRDSSYNEQFF. The CDR3, as DNA: TGCGCCAGCAACCGGGACAGCTCCTACAATGAGCAGTTCTTC.

CDR3 nucleotides: TGTGCCAGCTCCCCCGTGAGCGAATTTAATGAAAAACTGTTTTTT. Protein sequence: CASSPVSEFNEKLFF. This chain connects TRBV18 to TRBJ1-4; no definite D call. The germline CDR1 and CDR2 sequences are KGHSH and LQKENI. The CDR3 has 15 amino acids. The ends were cut back, 6 bases at V and 4 bases at J, with 15 bases in the middle.

The chain links TRBV2 to TRBJ1-5; 9 bases align to TRBD1. With V trimmed by 6 bases and J by 1 base, 4 bases remained unmatched. Looked up from germline, CDR1 is SNHLY and CDR2 is FYNNEI. The CDR3 is made up of 15 amino acids. The CDR3, as DNA: TGTGCCAGCAGGAGGGACAGGGACAGCAATCAGCCCCAGCATTTT. Amino acids: CASRRDRDSNQPQHF. Using reference TRBV2 and TRBJ1-5 for the parts outside the CDR3, the full variable domain is EPEVTQTPSHQVTQMGQEVILRCVPISNHLYFYWYRQILGQKVEFLVSFYNNEISEKSEIFDDQFSVERPDGSNFTLKIRSTKLEDSAMYFCASRRDRDSNQPQHFGDGTRLSIL.

V is TRBV4-1 and J is TRBJ2-1; no clear D. The V gene's germline CDR1 is MGHRA and CDR2 YSYEKL. V was cut by 1 base and J by 0 bases, with 13 bases left in between. The CDR3 contains 17 residues. CDR3 region: CASSQGVIRVSYNEQFF. As DNA, the CDR3 is TGCGCCAGCAGCCAAGGGGTCATCCGGGTCTCCTACAATGAGCAGTTCTTC.

The chain links TRBV6-5 to TRBJ2-1; 8 bases fit TRBD2. This CDR3 is 13 amino acids long. From germline, CDR1 is MNHEY and CDR2 SVGAGI. V trimming: 8 bases; J trimming: 0 bases; junction bases outside the gene matches: 0. The CDR3 loop reads CASGLASYNEQFF. DNA for the CDR3: TGTGCCAGCGGACTAGCCTCCTACAATGAGCAGTTCTTC.

The genes are TRBV25-1 and TRBJ1-2; D is uncertain. V lost 1 base, J lost 9 bases, and 9 bases lay in between. Germline V gene lookup returns CDR1 MGHDK and CDR2 SYGVNS. This CDR3 has 12 residues. The CDR3 reads CASSESSTRYTF. The CDR3 nucleotides read TGTGCCAGCAGTGAATCTTCGACACGCTACACCTTC.

The chain links TRBV7-2 to TRBJ1-2; no clear D gene. The CDR3 is made up of 14 amino acids. Trimming shortened V by 2 bases and J by 3 bases, and 10 bases separated the two germline ends. CDR1 and CDR2 (germline): SGHTA, FQGNSA. Written as DNA, the CDR3 is TGTGCCAGCAGCTTAATCTCCCCGGACTATGGCTACACCTTC. Translation: CASSLISPDYGYTF.

The rearrangement joins TRBV4-3 to TRBJ2-1; 13 positions match TRBD2. V shed 3 bases and J 4 bases; nucleotides not matched to a gene: 9. Looked up from germline, CDR1 is LGHNA and CDR2 is YSLEER. The length of the CDR3 is 18 residues. As DNA, the CDR3 is TGCGCCAGCAGCCAGGCAATCACTAGCGGGGGGGATTACAATGAGCAGTTCTTC. Its protein is CASSQAITSGGDYNEQFF.

This chain joins TRBV27 and TRBJ1-4, with a weak D call TRBD1 (5 bases). Germline V CDR1 and CDR2: MNHEY, SMNVEV (reference sequence). The ends were cut back, 3 bases at V and 8 bases at J, with 13 bases in the middle. The CDR3 runs 14 residues. In nucleotides, the CDR3 is TGTGCCAGCAGTTTGTGGCAGGGTGGGGAAAAACTGTTTTTT. Translating it yields CASSLWQGGEKLFF. Full variable domain (remainder filled in from reference TRBV27 and TRBJ1-4): EAQVTQNPRYLITVTGKKLTVTCSQNMNHEYMSWYRQDPGLGLRQIYYSMNVEVTDKGDVPEGYKVSRKEKRNFPLILESPSPNQTSLYFCASSLWQGGEKLFFGSGTQLSVL.

The chain employs TRBV15 and TRBJ1-1; 8 positions match TRBD1. The CDR3 spans 15 residues. Losses at the gene ends were 4 bases for V and 4 bases for J; bases not matched to a gene: 8. The germline V gene encodes CDR1 LNHNV and CDR2 YYDKDF (reference sequence). For the CDR3, the DNA is TGTGCCACCAGCAAACCTGACAGGGGTCCCACTGAAGCTTTCTTT. Its translation: CATSKPDRGPTEAFF. Supplemented by reference TRBV15 and TRBJ1-1, the full variable domain reads DAMVIQNPRYQVTQFGKPVTLSCSQTLNHNVMYWYQQKSSQAPKLLFHYYDKDFNNEADTPDNFQSRRPNTSFCFLDIRSPGLGDTAMYLCATSKPDRGPTEAFFGQGTRLTVV.

The chain joins TRBV6-2 or TRBV6-3 to TRBJ1-4; D is possibly TRBD1 (5 bases). Trimming removed 6 bases at V and 5 bases at J, with 16 bases between. CDR3 length: 15 amino acids. Germline values: CDR1 MNHEY, CDR2 SVGEGT. CDR3 amino acids: CASSSYPGWNEKLFF. CDR3 bases: TGTGCCAGCAGCTCGTACCCAGGGTGGAATGAAAAACTGTTTTTT.

This clone was observed a single time. V is TRBV15 and J is TRBJ2-1; 11 bases are shared with TRBD2. This CDR3 is built from 19 residues. Germline CDR1 reads LNHNV; CDR2 reads YYDKDF (reference sequence). V lost 4 bases, J lost 0 bases, and 11 bases stayed unmatched. The CDR3 reads CATSTTRASGGHSYNEQFF. The CDR3 nucleotides read TGTGCCACCAGCACTACCCGAGCTAGCGGGGGGCACTCCTACAATGAGCAGTTCTTC.

The chain has TRBV7-2 and TRBJ2-7; 8 nucleotides match TRBD2. V lost 1 base, J lost 1 base, and 6 bases stayed unmatched. CDR1 is SGHTA and CDR2 is FQGNSA in the germline V gene. This CDR3 has 16 amino acids. In DNA, the CDR3 is TGTGCCAGCAGCTTAGGTCCGGGAGGGCTTTCCTACGAGCAGTACTTC. The encoded protein is CASSLGPGGLSYEQYF.